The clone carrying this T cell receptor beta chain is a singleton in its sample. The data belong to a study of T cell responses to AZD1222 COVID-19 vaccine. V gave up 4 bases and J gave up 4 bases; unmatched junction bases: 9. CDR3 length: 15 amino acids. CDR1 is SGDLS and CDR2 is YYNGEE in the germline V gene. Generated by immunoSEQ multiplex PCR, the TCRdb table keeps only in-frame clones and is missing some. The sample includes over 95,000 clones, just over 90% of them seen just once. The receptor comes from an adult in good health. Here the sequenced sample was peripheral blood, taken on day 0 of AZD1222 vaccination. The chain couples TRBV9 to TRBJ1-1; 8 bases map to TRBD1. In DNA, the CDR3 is TGTGCCAGCAGCCCAACCAGGGGGCGCGGCACTGAAGCTTTCTTT. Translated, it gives CASSPTRGRGTEAFF.